A single sample is the source of the 10 T cell receptor beta chains below, sequenced in a study of shared clonotypes between healthy human individuals. The repertoire was sequenced with immunoSEQ multiplex PCR; TCRdb's copy has only in-frame clones and lacks some. The data hold around 2.5 million clones, with roughly 93% observed a single time. The sequenced sample consisted of naive CD4+ T cells from PBMCs. As to subset: CD45RA+ positively selected. The origin of the receptors is a man aged 18-30 years in good health. Some clones in this sample may be carry-over from other donors' samples.

The chain carries TRBV9 and TRBJ2-5; TRBD2 agrees at 11 bases. This CDR3 comprises 16 residues. Unmatched junction bases numbered 10, after V lost 4 bases and J lost 5 bases. The germline V gene encodes CDR1 SGDLS and CDR2 YYNGEE. In DNA, the CDR3 is TGTGCCAGCAGCTTTCGACGGACTAGCGGGTTGGAGACCCAGTACTTC. Protein product: CASSFRRTSGLETQYF.

The CDR3 reads CASSEEVYYEQYF. In DNA, the CDR3 is TGTGCCAGCAGTGAGGAAGTGTACTACGAGCAGTACTTC. The V and J genes are TRBV6-1 and TRBJ2-7; D unclear. The CDR3 consists of 13 residues. V lost 3 bases to trimming and J lost 3 bases, with 9 bases between them. CDR1 and CDR2 from the germline V gene are MNHNS and SASEGT.

The chain links TRBV2 to TRBJ2-3; 7 bases line up with TRBD2. The CDR3 is made up of 18 amino acids. The V gene end was trimmed by 6 bases and the J gene end by 0 bases; junction bases not matched to a gene: 15. Germline-derived CDR1 and CDR2 are SNHLY and FYNNEI. The CDR3 loop is CASRREGRRGTSTDTQYF. The DNA for the CDR3 is TGTGCCAGCAGGAGGGAGGGCCGGCGCGGTACTAGCACAGATACGCAGTATTTT.

This clone was picked up one time. This rearrangement joins TRBV15 to TRBJ2-7; unclear D gene. There are 12 residues in the CDR3. With 1 base removed from V and 6 bases from J, the gap between germline ends came to 7 bases. CDR1 and CDR2 (germline): LNHNV, YYDKDF (reference sequence). CDR3 in DNA: TGTGCCACCAGCAGAGGATTCAGCGAGCAGTACTTC. This sequence encodes CATSRGFSEQYF.

The chain joins TRBV7-2 to TRBJ2-5, with unresolved D. Between the trimmed V and J ends, which lost 2 bases and 1 base, there was a span of 11 bases. Germline lookup yields CDR1 SGHTA and CDR2 FQGNSA. The CDR3 sequence is 15 residues long. CDR3 sequence (DNA): TGTGCCAGCAGCTTACTAGGTCAAATCCAAGAGACCCAGTACTTC. Translated: CASSLLGQIQETQYF. The full variable domain, with the rest looked up from reference TRBV7-2 and TRBJ2-5, is GAGVSQSPSNKVTEKGKDVELRCDPISGHTALYWYRQSLGQGLEFLIYFQGNSAPDKSGLPSDRFSAERTGGSVSTLTIQRTQQEDSAVYLCASSLLGQIQETQYFGPGTRLLVL.

This chain connects TRBV4-1 to TRBJ2-2, with 8 bases matching TRBD1. CDR3 length: 14 amino acids. The trim removed 4 bases at V and 7 bases at J, leaving 5 bases unmatched. Germline V gives CDR1 MGHRA, CDR2 YSYEKL. In nucleotides, the CDR3 is TGCGCCAGCAGCCTACAGGGGGTGGACGGGGAGCTGTTTTTT. Its protein is CASSLQGVDGELFF.

The V and J genes are TRBV5-1 and TRBJ1-4; 8 bases align to TRBD1. Germline V lookup: CDR1 SGHRS, CDR2 YFSETQ. This CDR3 has 18 residues. Trimming removed 0 bases from V and 0 bases from J; junction bases left unmatched: 7. The CDR3 DNA sequence: TGCGCCAGCAGCTTGGCGAGGACAGGGACAGCAACTAATGAAAAACTGTTTTTT. Residues: CASSLARTGTATNEKLFF.

V and J are TRBV4-1 and TRBJ2-5; D not resolved. With the DNA end fitting TRBJ2-7 better, the J assignment may be wrong. The CDR3 is 18 residues long. CDR1 MGHRA and CDR2 YSYEKL come from the germline V gene. The CDR3 region has the DNA TGCGCCAGCAGCCCAAGATTGAAGGTTTCGGCGTGGAAATACGAGCAGTACTTC. Protein: CASSPRLKVSAWKYEQYF.

The chain couples TRBV9 to TRBJ2-2; 9 bases map to TRBD2. Losses at the gene ends were 4 bases for V and 2 bases for J; bases not matched to a gene: 3. Looked up from germline, CDR1 is SGDLS and CDR2 is YYNGEE. CDR3 length: 15 amino acids. CDR3 in DNA: TGTGCCAGCAGCTCGACTAGCGGAAACACCGGGGAGCTGTTTTTT. Amino acid sequence: CASSSTSGNTGELFF.

This chain links TRBV11-2 with TRBJ1-1; D is unclear. The CDR3 sequence is 14 residues long. Germline values: CDR1 SGHAT, CDR2 FQNNGV. The V end lost 0 bases, the J end lost 1 base, and 6 bases lay between the germline ends. CDR3 coding DNA: TGTGCCAGCAGCTTAGACGGAGAGAACACTGAAGCTTTCTTT. Translating gives CASSLDGENTEAFF.